Sequencing of this T cell receptor (beta chain) was carried out in a study of blood T cell repertoires in COVID-19 (dated by TCRdb to about 2020). Background on the whole study: The collaborator samples originated in the United States, Italy and Spain and spanned the acute and convalescent phases of COVID-19. Deeply sampled blood TCRbeta repertoires from subjects exposed to, actively infected with, or recovered from COVID-19 were included in the dataset. The samples were drawn from the first 160 participants of the ongoing ImmuneRACE study and from over 950 subjects provided by 6 global collaborators. The prospective study material was composed of cDNA or gDNA derived from T cells, B-cell-depleted T cells, or PBMCs. Where available, HLA class I and class II types were taken from metadata supplied by the sample provider and were not determined by assay-based typing. Nearly every sample came with metadata listing a de-identified subject ID, COVID-19 status, age in years and sex. The repertoires were made available in a free public database intended to serve as a resource for research on the immune response to SARS-CoV-2.

Study-wide conclusions, independent of this receptor: The quantity of clinical and demographic metadata differed by source and by participant and was supplied without curation.

Participants in the prospective study were enrolled through a virtual design, were aged roughly 18 to 100 years, and lived in roughly 24 United States geographic areas. To assign participants to cohorts, the prospective study relied on clinical history that participants themselves reported in a screening survey and a study questionnaire. Recovered participants in ImmuneRACE Cohort 3 were defined as having two consecutive negative NP/OP PCR tests, clearance from a healthcare professional, or resolution of symptoms. In the prospective study, mobile phlebotomists collected whole blood, serum and a nasopharyngeal or oropharyngeal swab from each participant. Additional blood draws and questionnaires over an approximately 2-month period could optionally be provided by prospective study participants. Before DNA extraction, prospective study blood samples were shipped either frozen or at room temperature.

Trimmed from V: 1 base; trimmed from J: 2 bases; junction bases lacking a gene match: 4. Inclusive of the bounding cysteine and phenylalanine, the CDR3 is 15 residues long. Kept here is only the CDR3 DNA, which spans 45 bases and is read in frame from base 1. Looking up the germline V gene yields CDR1 SGHRS and CDR2 YFSETQ. TCRbeta CDR3 regions were amplified from genomic DNA by means of the immunoSEQ Assay, a bias-controlled multiplex PCR. As for the original processing: The number of nucleated cells in each sample was estimated from the amplification of reference gene primers within the assay. To quantify the absolute abundance of each unique TCRbeta CDR3 rearrangement, sequence reads were collapsed and filtered. Productive Simpson clonality was computed per sample as the square root of Simpson's diversity index over productive rearrangements. The immuneACCESS repertoire file appears here via TCRdb, limited to in-frame rearrangements. These files lack a portion of the clones; in checked studies, under half of the deficit traces to unresolved V genes, and the cause of the others is not known. V and J calls plus clone size are reproduced from that table; the DNA served to infer D and trimming. This sample holds about 160,000 clones; around four fifths were observed only once. Roughly 8.6% of the sample is taken by the ten largest.

Worth noting for this clone: Its antigen remains undetermined. There are no base qualities to consult, and no much larger clone falls within one base.

Input material: PBMCs or T cells enriched from blood (not recorded which). The chain uses TRBV5-1 and TRBJ2-3, and 7 junction bases match TRBD2. This clonotype was sampled from a woman aged 50 to 60 who had recovered from COVID-19. The DNA reads TGCGCCAGCAGCTTGAGCGGGACCTACACAGATACGCAGTATTTT. It is translated as CASSLSGTYTDTQYF.